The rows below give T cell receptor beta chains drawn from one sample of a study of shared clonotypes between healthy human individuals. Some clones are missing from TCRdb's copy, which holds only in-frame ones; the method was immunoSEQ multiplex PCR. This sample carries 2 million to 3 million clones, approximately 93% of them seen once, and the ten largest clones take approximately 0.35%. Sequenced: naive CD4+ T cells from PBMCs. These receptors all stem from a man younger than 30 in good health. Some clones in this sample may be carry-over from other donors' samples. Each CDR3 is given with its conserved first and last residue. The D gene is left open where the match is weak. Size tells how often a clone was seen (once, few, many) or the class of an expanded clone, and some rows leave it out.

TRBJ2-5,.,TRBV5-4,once,TGTGCCAGCAGCTTCCCGGGGAGAACACAAGAGACCCAGTACTTC,CASSFPGRTQETQYF
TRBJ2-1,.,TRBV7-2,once,TGTGCCAGCAGCTTAGGTGGGAGTGCTGAGCAGTTCTTC,CASSLGGSAEQFF
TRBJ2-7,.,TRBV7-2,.,TGTGCCAGCCGGGACCCGGGACAAAACTCCTACGAGCAGTACTTC,CASRDPGQNSYEQYF
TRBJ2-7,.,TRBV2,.,TGTGCCAGCACCTTCGGGGGCGAGCAGTACTTC,CASTFGGEQYF
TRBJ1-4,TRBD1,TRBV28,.,TGTGCCAGCAGTTTATGGACAGGGGGCAGGAATGAAAAACTGTTTTTT,CASSLWTGGRNEKLFF
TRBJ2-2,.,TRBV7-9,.,TGTGCCAGCAGCTTGGGTCACCTGAACACCGGGGAGCTGTTTTTT,CASSLGHLNTGELFF
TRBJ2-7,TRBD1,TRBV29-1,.,TGCAGCGTAACGGGACAGGGCTACGAGCAGTACTTC,CSVTGQGYEQYF
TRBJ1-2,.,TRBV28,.,TGTGCCAGCAGTTTTAGGTCGAGGGGGGCGGGCTATGGCTACACCTTC,CASSFRSRGAGYGYTF
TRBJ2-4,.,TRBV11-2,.,TGTGCCAGCAGCTTGGCAGGGGAGCGTGAAAACATTCAGTACTTC,CASSLAGERENIQYF
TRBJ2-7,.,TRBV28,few,TGTGCCAGCAGTCCCAACTACGAGCAGTACTTC,CASSPNYEQYF
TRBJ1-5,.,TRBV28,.,TGTGCCAGCAGACGTCCGTGGGGGGCGGGTCAGCCCCAGCATTTT,CASRRPWGAGQPQHF
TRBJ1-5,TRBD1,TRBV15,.,TGTGCCACCAGCTTCCGACAGGGGGATCAGCCCCAGCATTTT,CATSFRQGDQPQHF
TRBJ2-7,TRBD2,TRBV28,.,TGTGCCAGCAGTCCAGCGGGAGGGGCCTACGAGCAGTACTTC,CASSPAGGAYEQYF
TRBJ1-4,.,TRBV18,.,TGTGCCAGCTCACTGGCCGGCGATGAAAAACTGTTTTTT,CASSLAGDEKLFF
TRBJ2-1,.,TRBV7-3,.,TGTGCCAGCAGCTTCGGGACACTCGAGGAGCAGTTCTTC,CASSFGTLEEQFF
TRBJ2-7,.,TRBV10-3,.,TGTGCCAGCCGGGGGCTTCAGGACGAGCAGTACTTC,CASRGLQDEQYF
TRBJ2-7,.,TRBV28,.,TGTGCCAGCAGGGATTCAAGAGTGCCCTACGAGCAGTACTTC,CASRDSRVPYEQYF
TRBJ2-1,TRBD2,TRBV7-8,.,TGTGCCAGCAGCCTAGCGGACAATGAGCAGTTCTTC,CASSLADNEQFF
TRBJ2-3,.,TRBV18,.,TGTGCCAGCTCACCACCGGGTGGGGGCGGCACAGATACGCAGTATTTT,CASSPPGGGGTDTQYF
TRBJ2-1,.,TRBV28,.,TGTGCCAGCAGTTCCCAGCGTATCGACGCCTACAATGAGCAGTTCTTC,CASSSQRIDAYNEQFF
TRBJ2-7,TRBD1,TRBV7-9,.,TGTGCCAGCAGCTGGGGGACAGGGTCGAGCGAGCAGTACTTC,CASSWGTGSSEQYF
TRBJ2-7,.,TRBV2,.,TGTGCCAGCATTAGCCCCCTTCAGAACATCTACGAGCAGTACTTC,CASISPLQNIYEQYF
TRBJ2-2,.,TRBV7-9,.,TGTGCCGGCTCCTCGGGAATTTGGACCGGGGAGCTGTTTTTT,CAGSSGIWTGELFF
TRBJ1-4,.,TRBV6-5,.,TGTGCCAGCAGTCCGACAGCCACTAATGAAAAACTGTTTTTT,CASSPTATNEKLFF
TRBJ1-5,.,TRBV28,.,TGTGCCAGCAGTTTCCAAGCCTTTGGGATTAATCAGCCCCAGCATTTT,CASSFQAFGINQPQHF
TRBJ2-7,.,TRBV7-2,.,TGTGCCAGCAGCTTAGTGACCCGGTCGTCCGAGCAGTACTTC,CASSLVTRSSEQYF
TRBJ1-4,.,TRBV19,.,TGTGCCAGTAGTTGGGGGGCAACTAATGAAAAACTGTTTTTT,CASSWGATNEKLFF
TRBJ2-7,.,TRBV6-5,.,TGTGCCAGCAGGGGGGACTCCTACGAGCAGTACTTC,CASRGDSYEQYF
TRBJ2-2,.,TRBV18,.,TGTGCCAGCTCACCACTTCGTGACGGGGAGCTGTTTTTT,CASSPLRDGELFF
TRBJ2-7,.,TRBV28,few,TGTGCCAGCAATGTGACCCCCGGCTACGAGCAGTACTTC,CASNVTPGYEQYF
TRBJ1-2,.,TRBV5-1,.,TGCGCCAGCAGCCTCGGGACACCCTCGACCTATGGCTACACCTTC,CASSLGTPSTYGYTF
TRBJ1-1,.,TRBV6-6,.,TGTGCCAGCACCCAGAGCGGGACTGAAGCTTTCTTT,CASTQSGTEAFF
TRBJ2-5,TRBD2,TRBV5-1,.,TGCGCCAGCAGCTTAGTTTTTAGGACTAGCGGGAGGGCCTCATACCGATCCCCAGACGAGACCCAGTACTTC,CASSLVFRTSGRASYRSPDETQYF
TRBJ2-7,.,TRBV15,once,TGTGCCACCAGCAGGGGACGGGGCTCCTACGAGCAGTACTTC,CATSRGRGSYEQYF
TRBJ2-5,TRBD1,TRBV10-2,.,TGCGCCAGCGGAACCACAGGGGGAACGGGGACCCAGTACTTC,CASGTTGGTGTQYF
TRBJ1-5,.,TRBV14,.,TGTGCCAGCAGCCAAGCGAGACCCATACAGGGAAATAGCAATCAGCCCCAGCATTTT,CASSQARPIQGNSNQPQHF